The text below deals with one TCR beta chain. What antigen it recognizes has not been identified. It has no much larger one-base neighbor in the sample; base qualities were not kept. This sample was included in a study of cytomegalovirus exposure and HLA in healthy donors (dated by TCRdb to 2016 to 2017). About the study as a whole: An earlier analysis of approximately 590 of the donors reported approximately 270 Gb of sequence data and some 120 million unique TCR beta sequences from 150 million to 200 million T cells. About 310 gigabases of sequencing data and tens of millions of unique TCR sequences were included in an early release covering about 700 HLA-typed donors. Of the 300 to 500 genotyped donors, 65% to 90% were placed in the genetic ancestry cluster associated with self-reported Caucasian donors. The aim of the study was to test whether cataloging public T cell receptors could identify signatures of past pathogen exposure. The T cell repertoires of roughly 660 subjects were profiled by immunosequencing and related to cytomegalovirus serostatus. A separate validation cohort of over a hundred different subjects was used in addition to the roughly 640-subject first cohort. To predict cytomegalovirus infection status, the study brought together high-throughput TCR immunosequencing, statistical association of individual TCRs with disease status, and machine learning. To study patterns of TCR occurrence, a later analysis re-analyzed previously published TCR beta repertoires from 650 to 750 donors and added high-resolution HLA genotyping. Rather than using new phenotypic data, the later analysis identified candidate immune exposures from TCR beta sequences and from how often those sequences occurred across donors. An earlier analysis of fewer than 700 of the donors applied high-throughput TCR beta sequencing to assess whether each TCR beta V gene segment acted as functional or pseudogenic. Donor age, sex, ethnicity and CMV serostatus were compiled alongside the repertoire data. A later genetic analysis took genome-wide SNP genotypes for about 65% of the roughly 670 donors and used that subset as a discovery cohort. All discovery cohort repertoires had been generated using a single sequencing platform. HLA typing covered class I and class II loci at four-digit resolution. The number of typed donors differed by locus: 629-630 for A, B, C, DRB1 and DQB1; approximately 520 for DQA1; approximately 610 for DPA1; and roughly 490 for DPB1. Because of strong linkage in the cohort, four or five DR-DQ haplotypes were treated as single units for association and clustering. On average, 235,054 unique TCR beta nucleotide sequences were sequenced per donor among more than 350 genotyped donors of the cohort, with roughly 19% of those sequences being non-productive. Overall study outcomes, separate from this receptor: Linkage disequilibrium might explain the correlated functional status among segregating V segments, but an unknown experimental factor could not be excluded. A later analysis found that most CMV-associated TCR beta chains appeared HLA-restricted, with HLA associations seemingly driven largely by CMV exposure. HLA typing was unavailable for some donors at each locus, so association tests used only the typed subset. The 87-base-pair reads could not distinguish some IMGT-functional V segments, including TRBV6-2 and TRBV6-3, so those segments were excluded. In a later analysis, the rate of TCR association differed among HLA loci, with DRB1 alleles having the most associated TCRs and HLA-C alleles having the fewest. In a later analysis, over 15,000 TCR beta sequences were associated with specific HLA alleles at a false discovery rate of 0.05. Approximately 18 rarely observed V segments, including chromosome 9 orphons, were excluded from the earlier analysis of approximately 600 of the donors because counts were too low. In vitro tests confirmed that a few of the cytomegalovirus-associated TCR beta chains recognize cytomegalovirus antigens. In both the original and validation cohorts, the classifier was reported to diagnose cytomegalovirus status with high specificity and sensitivity. A further reported finding was that TCR beta sequences accurately predicted the HLA-A and HLA-B alleles for most subjects in the first cohort. CMV serostatus was the only immune exposure information available for the cohort. According to the authors, the approach could potentially be generalized to other disease states and immunological phenotypes. Broadly in line with IMGT annotations, most TCR beta V segments showed up in productive rearrangements about 87% or about 30% of the time in an earlier analysis of 450 to 600 of the donors. According to a later analysis, parvovirus B19, influenza, CMV and Epstein-Barr virus appeared linked to several top co-occurrence clusters. Compared with the approximately 670-donor mean, donors in an Asian-associated ancestry cluster had fewer N-insertions in productive TCRs, according to a later genetic analysis. In a later analysis, HLA-associated TCR beta chains were found to be more clonally expanded and to have lower generation probabilities than equally common non-associated chains. Presence/absence analyses assumed roughly uniform sequencing depth across donors, an assumption that may not hold. The study gave a list of about 150 TCR beta chains associated with cytomegalovirus. Strong co-occurrence of HLA alleles, especially DR and DQ, made assigning TCR associations to individual alleles difficult. Across donors, most TCR sequences were observed very rarely, whereas some public TCRs were present in many individuals. A cluster of highly shared sequence variants was judged likely to be a technical artifact of the sequencing pipeline. In a later genetic analysis, a missense DCLRE1C variant was associated with V-gene and J-gene trimming of TCR beta chains, and the association was replicated in an independent cohort. Only TCR beta chains were sequenced in this cohort, and the absence of alpha or paired-chain data limited detectable features.

Library preparation used the immunoSEQ multiplex PCR assay. For the multiplex PCR, a mixture combining 60 forward primers for TCR Vbeta segments and 13 reverse primers for TCR Jbeta segments was used. A multiplex PCR assay on genomic DNA amplified the CDR3 region of rearranged TCR beta genes. Amplified TCR beta libraries were sequenced as 87-base-pair reads on the Illumina HiSeq System. In the original analysis: Across the 640 or so repertoires, a later analysis counted approximately 75 million unique TCR beta chains, 8.5 million to 12 million of which were shared by at least two donors. Raw reads were error-corrected and collapsed into unique sequences with a nearest-neighbor algorithm that merged closely related sequences to remove PCR and sequencing errors. Alignment of CDR3 sequences to IMGT reference sequences was used to assign V, D and J gene segments. Each retained sequence needed at least a six-nucleotide match to both a V gene segment and a J gene segment. A rearrangement counted as productive if the CDR3 had no stop codons and remained in frame with V and J, and every other rearrangement counted as non-productive. CDR3 was defined according to IMGT convention as the region running from the second conserved V-encoded cysteine to the conserved J-encoded phenylalanine. The earlier analysis of 500 to 600 of the donors excluded sequences that lacked an unambiguous match to a single V gene segment. In an earlier analysis of several hundred of the donors, V segments were called functional above 56.7% productive rearrangements and were called segregating when the between-donor standard deviation exceeded 5%. To diagnose cytomegalovirus status from the catalog of TCR beta chain sequences, a statistical classification framework was built. A later analysis assigned V and J genes by comparing TCR nucleotide sequences with IMGT/GENE-DB human TR gene sequences. The TCRdist pipeline was used in a later analysis to assign CDR3 sequences and most-parsimonious VDJ recombination scenarios. In a later analysis, every TCR beta chain was defined by the combination of its CDR3 amino acid sequence and its V-gene family, and reads without a unique V-gene family were dropped. To address suspected cross-contamination and a sequencing artifact, a later analysis removed a few hundred highly shared, low-generation-probability nucleotide sequences. In a later analysis, a clonal expansion index was calculated for each public chain from normalized within-repertoire ranks of inferred template counts. A later analysis computed generation probabilities with a VDJ recombination model fitted to out-of-frame rearrangements, and checked the results against IGoR. In a later analysis, TCR-TCR, TCR-HLA and TCR-CMV co-occurrence was scored with hypergeometric tests, and a repertoire-size bias correction was applied to TCR pairs. A later analysis estimated false discovery rates by permuting HLA or CMV assignments 20 times. In a later analysis, co-occurring TCRs were grouped using DBSCAN, with TCRdist sequence similarity added in when clustering inside HLA-allele-positive subsets. For co-occurrence clustering, repertoires with fewer than 30,000 or more than 120,000 public chains were excluded, along with 4 to 6 repertoires with anomalous nucleotide sharing. Not all clones reach the TCRdb copy of this immuneACCESS table, which keeps in-frame sequences only. Checked studies attribute under half of the gap to unresolved V genes and leave the rest unexplained. That table supplies the V and J calls and clone size; D and trimming were determined from the DNA. This sample gives approximately 160,000 clones in total; 80% of them show up just once. The ten largest make up under 5% of the sample.

CDR1 and CDR2 are read off the germline V gene as SGHAT and FQNNGV. V lost 2 bases and J lost 14 bases; the stretch between them is 10 bases long. From the cysteine up to the phenylalanine, the CDR3 has a length of 12 residues. Only CDR3 DNA is held: 36 bases, read in frame from base 1. The cohort comprised more than 550 healthy bone marrow donors. Cohort members were all nominally healthy when sampled, although unrecorded immune exposures were likely present. The donor tested CMV seropositive, placing the donor among the 290 or so seropositive members of the cohort. A peripheral blood sample was collected from each donor, and TCR beta sequencing was performed on peripheral blood mononuclear cells. The Qiagen DNeasy Blood Extraction Kit was used to extract genomic DNA from the blood cell samples.

The chain links TRBV11-2 with TRBJ1-6; the D gene is not confidently resolved. The source is a woman aged 50 to 65 in good health and CMV-seropositive. Sequencing was carried out using PBMCs. Here the CDR3 is given as CASSLRGSSLHF. The nucleotide sequence is given as TGTGCCAGCAGCTTACGGGGTTCTTCCCTCCACTTT.